These T cell receptor beta chains were read from a single sample in a study of blood T cell repertoires in COVID-19. Assay used: immunoSEQ multiplex PCR; TCRdb lists only in-frame clones, some missing. The sample includes 180,000 or so clones, about 91% of them seen just once. Material for sequencing was peripheral blood. These receptors were taken from a woman in her forties or fifties with acute or convalescent COVID-19. CDR3s include the opening cysteine and the closing phenylalanine or tryptophan. The D gene is left open where the match is weak. The size of a clone is reported for some rows only, either as once, few or many, or as a class for expanded clones.

>TRBJ1-2|-|14|-|TRBV3-1/TRBV3-2
CASSLDQGNNGYTF
TGTGCCAGCAGCCTTGACCAGGGGAATAATGGCTACACCTTC
>TRBJ1-2|-|15|TRBD1|TRBV5-1
CASSPTGGHNYGYTF
TGCGCCAGCAGCCCGACAGGGGGCCATAACTATGGCTACACCTTC
>TRBJ2-2|-|16|TRBD1|TRBV3-1/TRBV3-2
CASRDLGTATTGELFF
TGTGCCAGCAGGGACCTCGGGACAGCGACCACCGGGGAGCTGTTTTTT
>TRBJ1-2|once|13|-|TRBV12-2
CASRLQGYYGYTF
TGTGCAAGTCGTTTACAGGGGTACTATGGCTACACCTTC
>TRBJ1-5|-|14|TRBD1|TRBV2
CASSLDRGPQPQHF
TGTGCCAGCAGCCTCGACAGGGGACCCCAGCCCCAGCATTTT
>TRBJ2-3|-|12|-|TRBV24-1
CATSDSRNTQYF
TGTGCCACCAGTGATTCGCGAAATACGCAGTATTTT
>TRBJ1-5|-|15|-|TRBV4-3
CASSQDRTVNQPQHF
TGCGCCAGCAGCCAAGATAGGACAGTCAATCAGCCCCAGCATTTT
>TRBJ1-4|-|13|-|TRBV29-1
CSVGHRGNEKLFF
TGCAGCGTTGGCCACCGGGGTAATGAAAAACTGTTTTTT
>TRBJ2-1|-|13|TRBD2|TRBV7-6
CASSSRLAHEQFF
TGTGCCAGCAGCTCCCGACTAGCCCATGAGCAGTTCTTC
>TRBJ1-2|-|13|TRBD1|TRBV7-2
CASSAGTGDGYTF
TGTGCCAGCAGCGCCGGGACAGGGGATGGCTACACCTTC
>TRBJ2-1|-|14|-|TRBV6-5
CASSYSRGLNEQFF
TGTGCCAGCAGTTACTCCCGGGGGTTGAATGAGCAGTTCTTC
>TRBJ1-1|-|13|-|TRBV19
CASSPGRAFGAFF
TGTGCCAGTAGCCCTGGCAGGGCGTTTGGAGCTTTCTTT
>TRBJ2-3|-|15|TRBD2|TRBV24-1
CATSGTSGGADTQYF
TGTGCCACCAGTGGGACTAGCGGGGGGGCAGATACGCAGTATTTT
>TRBJ2-5|-|13|TRBD2|TRBV27
CASKSGELETQYF
TGTGCCAGCAAAAGCGGGGAATTGGAGACCCAGTACTTC
>TRBJ1-1|-|11|TRBD1|TRBV19
CASKQGTEAFF
TGTGCCAGTAAACAGGGGACTGAAGCTTTCTTT
>TRBJ1-1|-|14|TRBD1|TRBV6-2/TRBV6-3
CASSPGQGWTEAFF
TGTGCCAGCAGCCCGGGACAGGGATGGACTGAAGCTTTCTTT
>TRBJ1-6|-|14|-|TRBV30
CAWTLLQGDSPLHF
TGTGCCTGGACCCTACTGCAAGGGGATTCACCCCTCCACTTT
>TRBJ2-7|-|13|-|TRBV6-5
CASSRGRAHEQYF
TGTGCCAGCTCAAGGGGTAGAGCCCACGAGCAGTACTTC
>TRBJ1-5|-|14|-|TRBV24-1
CATSGGGPFQPQHF
TGTGCCACCAGTGGTGGGGGCCCCTTTCAGCCCCAGCATTTT
>TRBJ2-1|once|16|-|TRBV7-2
CASSKRRGGVEWEQFF
TGTGCCAGCAGCAAACGCAGAGGGGGAGTGGAATGGGAGCAGTTCTTC
>TRBJ2-7|-|17|TRBD2|TRBV20-1
CSASVFTSGTLQTEQYF
TGCAGTGCTAGTGTATTTACTAGCGGGACCCTACAAACCGAGCAGTACTTC
>TRBJ2-7|once|14|-|TRBV6-1
CASSESSFSYEQYF
TGTGCCAGCAGTGAAAGCTCTTTCTCCTACGAGCAGTACTTC
>TRBJ2-2|-|16|-|TRBV19
CASSKERARGAGELFF
TGTGCCAGTAGTAAGGAGCGGGCAAGGGGCGCCGGGGAGCTGTTTTTT
>TRBJ2-3|-|16|TRBD1|TRBV4-2
CASSQLSQGATDTQYF
TGTGCCAGCAGCCAACTATCACAGGGGGCAACGGATACGCAGTATTTT
>TRBJ1-6|-|17|-|TRBV21-1
CASSNFSQGVPNSPLHF
TGTGCCAGCAGCAACTTTAGTCAGGGCGTTCCTAATTCACCCCTCCACTTT
>TRBJ2-3|-|21|TRBD2|TRBV18
CASSPYIGRLAGETSTDTQYF
TGTGCCAGCTCACCATATATTGGAAGACTAGCGGGGGAAACTAGCACAGATACGCAGTATTTT
>TRBJ2-3|-|16|TRBD2|TRBV11-2
CASSSSGLAGRDTQYF
TGTGCCAGCAGCTCCTCGGGACTAGCGGGTAGAGATACGCAGTATTTT
>TRBJ2-2|-|15|TRBD1|TRBV7-7
CASSSGQGGTGELFF
TGTGCCAGCAGCTCCGGACAGGGGGGGACCGGGGAGCTGTTTTTT
>TRBJ1-2|-|15|-|TRBV5-1
CASSLEVGASYGYTF
TGCGCCAGCAGCTTGGAGGTGGGGGCGAGCTATGGCTACACCTTC